The TCR beta chain under discussion was sequenced for a study of cytomegalovirus exposure and HLA in healthy donors. Study observations and caveats: Later, TCR association rates were found to vary by HLA locus, highest for DRB1 and lowest for HLA-C. Near-uniform donor sequencing depth was presumed by presence/absence analyses. It was reported that TCR beta sequences correctly inferred the HLA-A and HLA-B alleles for most subjects.

The CDR3 is 13 amino acids. Trimming shortened V by 1 base and J by 4 bases, and 7 bases separated the two germline ends. Germline CDR1 reads SEHNR; CDR2 reads FQNEAQ (reference sequence). PCR involved 60 Vbeta and 13 Jbeta primers. Original processing notes: In a later analysis, around 10 million of some 80 million unique beta chains occurred in at least two donors. Repertoires were generated with immunoSEQ multiplex PCR, while TCRdb's copy carries only in-frame clones and drops some. V, J and clone size reflect that table, while D and trimming were determined from the DNA. Found here are approximately 170,000 clones, approximately 77% of them singletons; the top ten hold 1.5%. Concerning this clone: Antigen unknown.

The receptor's source is a male donor in good health and CMV-seronegative. The V and J genes are TRBV7-9 and TRBJ1-2; no clear D gene. The sample consisted of PBMCs. Here the CDR3 DNA reads TGTGCCAGCAGCTTAGAGCTAAGCTATGGCTACACCTTC. Translating gives CASSLELSYGYTF.